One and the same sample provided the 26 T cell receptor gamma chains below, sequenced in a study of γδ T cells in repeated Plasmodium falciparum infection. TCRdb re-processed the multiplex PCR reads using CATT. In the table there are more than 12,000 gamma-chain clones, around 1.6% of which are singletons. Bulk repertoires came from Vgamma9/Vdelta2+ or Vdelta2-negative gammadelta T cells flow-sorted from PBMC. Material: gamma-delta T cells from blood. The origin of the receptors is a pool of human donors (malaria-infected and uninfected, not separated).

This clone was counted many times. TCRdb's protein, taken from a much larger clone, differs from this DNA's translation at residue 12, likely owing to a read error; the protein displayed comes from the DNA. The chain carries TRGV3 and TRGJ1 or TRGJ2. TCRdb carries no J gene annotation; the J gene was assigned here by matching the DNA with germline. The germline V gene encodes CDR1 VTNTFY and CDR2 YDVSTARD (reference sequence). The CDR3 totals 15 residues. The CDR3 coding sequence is TGTGCCACCTGGGACAGGTCCCTTCTTTATTATAGGAAACTCTTT. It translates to CATWDRSLLYYRKLF.

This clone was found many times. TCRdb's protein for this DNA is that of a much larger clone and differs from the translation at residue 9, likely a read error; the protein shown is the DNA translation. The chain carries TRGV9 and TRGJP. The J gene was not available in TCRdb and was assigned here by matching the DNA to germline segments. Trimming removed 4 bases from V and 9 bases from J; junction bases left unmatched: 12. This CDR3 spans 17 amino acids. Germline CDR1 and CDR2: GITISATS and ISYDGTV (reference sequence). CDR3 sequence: CALWDQVRGLGKKIKVF. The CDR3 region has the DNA TGTGCCTTGTGGGACCAGGTGCGAGGGTTGGGCAAAAAAATCAAGGTATTT.

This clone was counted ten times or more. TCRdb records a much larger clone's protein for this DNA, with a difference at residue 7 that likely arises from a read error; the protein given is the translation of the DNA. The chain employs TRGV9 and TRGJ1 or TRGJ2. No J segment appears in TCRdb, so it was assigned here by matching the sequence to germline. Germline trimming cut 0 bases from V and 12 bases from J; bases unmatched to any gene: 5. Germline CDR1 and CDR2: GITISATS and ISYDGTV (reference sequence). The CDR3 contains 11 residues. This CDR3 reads CALWEVGMKLF. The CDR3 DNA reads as TGTGCCTTGTGGGAGGTGGGGATGAAACTCTTT.

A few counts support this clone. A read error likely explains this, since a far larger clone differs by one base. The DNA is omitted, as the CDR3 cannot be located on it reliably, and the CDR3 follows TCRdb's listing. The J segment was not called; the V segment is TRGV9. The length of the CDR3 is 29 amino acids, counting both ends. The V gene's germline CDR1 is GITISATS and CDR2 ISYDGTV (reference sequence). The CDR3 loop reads CALWEVRRNSLAVEQHLLSQVSIGRIQHF.

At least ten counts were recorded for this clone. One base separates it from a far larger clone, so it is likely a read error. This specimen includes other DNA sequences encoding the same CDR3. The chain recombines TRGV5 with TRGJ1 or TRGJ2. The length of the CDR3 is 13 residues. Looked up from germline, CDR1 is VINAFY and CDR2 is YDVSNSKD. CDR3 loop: CATWDRPFDKKLF. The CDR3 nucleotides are TGTGCCACCTGGGACAGGCCTTTCGATAAGAAGCTCTTT.

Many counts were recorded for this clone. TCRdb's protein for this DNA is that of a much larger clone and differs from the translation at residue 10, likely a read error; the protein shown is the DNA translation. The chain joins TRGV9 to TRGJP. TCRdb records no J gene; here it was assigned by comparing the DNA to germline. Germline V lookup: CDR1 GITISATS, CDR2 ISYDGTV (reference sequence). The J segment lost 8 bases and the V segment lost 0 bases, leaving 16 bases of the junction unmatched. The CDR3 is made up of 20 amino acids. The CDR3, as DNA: TGTGCCTTGTGGGAGGTGGAGCAATGGGACAAAAAGTTGGGCAAAAAAATCAAGGTATTT. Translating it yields CALWEVEQWDKKLGKKIKVF.

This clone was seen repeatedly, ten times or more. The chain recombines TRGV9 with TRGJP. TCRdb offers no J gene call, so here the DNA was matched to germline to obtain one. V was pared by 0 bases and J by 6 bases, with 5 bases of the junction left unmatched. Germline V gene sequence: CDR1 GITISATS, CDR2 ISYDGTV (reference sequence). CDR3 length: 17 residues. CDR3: CALWEVFGELGKKIKVF. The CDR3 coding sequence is TGTGCCTTGTGGGAGGTGTTCGGAGAGTTGGGCAAAAAAATCAAGGTATTT.

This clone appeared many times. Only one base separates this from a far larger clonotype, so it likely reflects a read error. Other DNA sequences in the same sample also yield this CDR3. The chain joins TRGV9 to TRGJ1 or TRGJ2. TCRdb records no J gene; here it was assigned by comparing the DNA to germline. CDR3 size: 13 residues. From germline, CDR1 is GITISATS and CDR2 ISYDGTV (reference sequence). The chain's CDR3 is CALWGPYYYKKLF. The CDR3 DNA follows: TGTGCCCTGTGGGGACCCTATTATTATAAGAAACTCTTT.

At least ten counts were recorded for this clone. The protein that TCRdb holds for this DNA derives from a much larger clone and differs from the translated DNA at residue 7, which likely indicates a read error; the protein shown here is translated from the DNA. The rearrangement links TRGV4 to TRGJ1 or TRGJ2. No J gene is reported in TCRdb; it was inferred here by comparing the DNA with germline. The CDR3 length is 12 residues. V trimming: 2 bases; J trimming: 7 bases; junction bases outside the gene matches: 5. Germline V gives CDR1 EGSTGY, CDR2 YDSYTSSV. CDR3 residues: CATWDVSYKKLF. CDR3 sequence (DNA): TGTGCCACCTGGGATGTTAGCTATAAGAAACTCTTT.

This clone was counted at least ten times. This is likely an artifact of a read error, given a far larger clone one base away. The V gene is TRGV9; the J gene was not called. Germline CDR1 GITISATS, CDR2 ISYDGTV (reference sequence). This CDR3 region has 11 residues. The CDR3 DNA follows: TGTGCCTTGTGGGAGGGGAGTAAGAAGCTCTTT. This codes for CALWEGSKKLF.

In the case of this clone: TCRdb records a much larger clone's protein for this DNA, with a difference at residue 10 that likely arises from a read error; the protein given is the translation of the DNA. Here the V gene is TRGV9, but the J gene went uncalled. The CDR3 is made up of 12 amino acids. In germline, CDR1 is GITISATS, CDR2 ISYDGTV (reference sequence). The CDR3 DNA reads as TGTGCCTTGTGGGAGCGGGGGAATAAGGAACTCTTT. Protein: CALWERGNKELF.

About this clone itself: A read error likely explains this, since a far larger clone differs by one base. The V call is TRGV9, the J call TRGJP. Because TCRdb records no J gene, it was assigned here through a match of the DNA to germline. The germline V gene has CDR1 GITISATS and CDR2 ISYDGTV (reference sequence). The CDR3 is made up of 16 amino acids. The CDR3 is CALWEAAELGKKIKVF. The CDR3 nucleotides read TGTGCCTTGTGGGAGGCCGCAGAGCTGGGCAAAAAAATCAAGGTATTT.

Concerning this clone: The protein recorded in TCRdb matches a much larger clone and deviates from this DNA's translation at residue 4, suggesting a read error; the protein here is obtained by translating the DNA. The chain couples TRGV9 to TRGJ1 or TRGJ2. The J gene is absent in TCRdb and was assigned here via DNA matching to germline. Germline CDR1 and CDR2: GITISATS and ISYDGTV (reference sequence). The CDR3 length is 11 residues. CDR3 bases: TGTGCCTTGCGGGAGGTGAGGATGAAACTCTTT. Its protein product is CALREVRMKLF.

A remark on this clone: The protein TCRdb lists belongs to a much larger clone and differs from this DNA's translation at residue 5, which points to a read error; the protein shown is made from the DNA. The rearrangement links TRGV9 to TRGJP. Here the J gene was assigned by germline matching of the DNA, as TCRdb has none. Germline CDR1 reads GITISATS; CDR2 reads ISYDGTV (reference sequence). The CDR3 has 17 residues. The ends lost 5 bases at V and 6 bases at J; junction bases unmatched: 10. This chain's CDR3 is CALWGGDRELGKKIKVF. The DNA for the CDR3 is TGTGCCTTGTGGGGGGGGGATCGAGAGTTGGGCAAAAAAATCAAGGTATTT.

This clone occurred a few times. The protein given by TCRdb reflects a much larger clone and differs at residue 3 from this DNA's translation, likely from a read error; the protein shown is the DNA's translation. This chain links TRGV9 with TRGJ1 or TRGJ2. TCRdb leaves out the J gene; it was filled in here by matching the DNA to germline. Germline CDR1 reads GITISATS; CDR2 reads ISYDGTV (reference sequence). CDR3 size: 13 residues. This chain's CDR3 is CAMWESGGYKKLF. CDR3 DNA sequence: TGTGCCATGTGGGAGAGCGGCGGTTATAAGAAACTCTTT.

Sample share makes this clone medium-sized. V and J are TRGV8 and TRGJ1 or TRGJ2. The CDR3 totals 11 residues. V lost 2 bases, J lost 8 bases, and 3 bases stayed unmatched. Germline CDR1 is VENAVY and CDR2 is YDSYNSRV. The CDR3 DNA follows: TGTGCCACCTGGGATAAGAATAAGAAACTCTTT. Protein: CATWDKNKKLF.

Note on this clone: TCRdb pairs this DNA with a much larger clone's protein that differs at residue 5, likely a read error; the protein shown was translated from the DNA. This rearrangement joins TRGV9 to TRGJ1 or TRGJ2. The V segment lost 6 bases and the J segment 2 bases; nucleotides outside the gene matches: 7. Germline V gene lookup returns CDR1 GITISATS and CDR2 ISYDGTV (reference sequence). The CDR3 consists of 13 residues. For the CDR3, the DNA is TGTGCCTTGTGGAAGGACCATTATTATAAGAAACTCTTT. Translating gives CALWKDHYYKKLF.

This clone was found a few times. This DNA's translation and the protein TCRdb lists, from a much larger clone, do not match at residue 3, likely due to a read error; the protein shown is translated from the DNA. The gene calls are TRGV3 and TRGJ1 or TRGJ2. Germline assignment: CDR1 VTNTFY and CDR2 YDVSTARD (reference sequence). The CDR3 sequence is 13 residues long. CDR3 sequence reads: CAAWELLYYKKLF. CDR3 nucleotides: TGTGCCGCCTGGGAGTTATTATATTATAAGAAACTCTTT.

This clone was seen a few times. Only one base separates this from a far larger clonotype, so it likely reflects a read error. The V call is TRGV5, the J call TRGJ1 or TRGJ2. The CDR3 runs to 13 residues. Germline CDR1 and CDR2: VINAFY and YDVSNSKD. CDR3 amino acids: CATWDPQYYKKLF. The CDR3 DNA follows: TGCGCCACCTGGGACCCGCAATATTATAAGAAACTCTTT.

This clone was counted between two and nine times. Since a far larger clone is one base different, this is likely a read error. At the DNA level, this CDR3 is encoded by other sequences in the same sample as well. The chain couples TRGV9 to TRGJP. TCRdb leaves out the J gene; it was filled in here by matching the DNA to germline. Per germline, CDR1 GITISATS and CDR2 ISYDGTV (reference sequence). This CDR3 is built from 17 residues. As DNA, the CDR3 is TGTGCCTTATGGGAGGCGCCTTCCCAGTTGGGCAAAAAAATCAAGGTATTT. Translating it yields CALWEAPSQLGKKIKVF.

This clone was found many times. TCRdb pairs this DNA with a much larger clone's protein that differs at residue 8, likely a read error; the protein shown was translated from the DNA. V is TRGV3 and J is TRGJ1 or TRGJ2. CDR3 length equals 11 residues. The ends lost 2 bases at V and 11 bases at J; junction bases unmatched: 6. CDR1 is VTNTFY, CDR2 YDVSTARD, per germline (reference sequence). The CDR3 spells CATWDTTEKLF. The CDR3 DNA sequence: TGTGCCACCTGGGACACCACTGAGAAACTCTTT.

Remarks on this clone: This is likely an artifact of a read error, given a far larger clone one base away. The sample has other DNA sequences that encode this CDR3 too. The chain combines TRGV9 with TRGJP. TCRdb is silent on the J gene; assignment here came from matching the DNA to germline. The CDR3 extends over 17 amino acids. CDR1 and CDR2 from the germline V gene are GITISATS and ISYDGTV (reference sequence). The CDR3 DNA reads TGTGCCTTGTGGGTGGTGGTGCAAGAGTTGGGCAAAAAAATCAAGGTATTT. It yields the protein CALWVVVQELGKKIKVF.

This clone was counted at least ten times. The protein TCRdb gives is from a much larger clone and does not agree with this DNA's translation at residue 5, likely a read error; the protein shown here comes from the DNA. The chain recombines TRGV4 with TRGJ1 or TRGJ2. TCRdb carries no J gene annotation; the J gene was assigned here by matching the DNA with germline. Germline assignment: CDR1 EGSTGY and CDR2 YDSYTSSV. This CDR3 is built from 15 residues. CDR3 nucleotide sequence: TGTGCCACCTGGGGTGGGCCTTTCTTTGATTATAAGAAACTCTTT. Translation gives CATWGGPFFDYKKLF.

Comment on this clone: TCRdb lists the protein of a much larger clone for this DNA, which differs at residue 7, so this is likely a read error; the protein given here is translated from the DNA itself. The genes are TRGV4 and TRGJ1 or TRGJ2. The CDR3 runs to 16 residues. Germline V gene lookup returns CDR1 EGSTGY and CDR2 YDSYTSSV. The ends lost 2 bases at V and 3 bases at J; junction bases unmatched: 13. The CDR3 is CATWDEAQRSYYKKLF. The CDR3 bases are TGTGCCACCTGGGATGAAGCACAAAGGAGTTATTATAAGAAACTCTTT.

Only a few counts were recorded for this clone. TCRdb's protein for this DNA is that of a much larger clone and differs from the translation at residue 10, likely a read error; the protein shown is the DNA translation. CDR3 nucleotide sequence: TGTGCCTTGTGGGAGGTGCATTCGGGAGGGTTGGGCAAAAAAATCAAGGTATTT. Encoded protein: CALWEVHSGGLGKKIKVF. The chain recombines TRGV9 with TRGJP. TCRdb carries no J gene annotation; the J gene was assigned here by matching the DNA with germline. The CDR3 spans 18 residues. Germline CDR1 GITISATS, CDR2 ISYDGTV (reference sequence). The V gene end was trimmed by 0 bases and the J gene end by 9 bases; junction bases not matched to a gene: 11.

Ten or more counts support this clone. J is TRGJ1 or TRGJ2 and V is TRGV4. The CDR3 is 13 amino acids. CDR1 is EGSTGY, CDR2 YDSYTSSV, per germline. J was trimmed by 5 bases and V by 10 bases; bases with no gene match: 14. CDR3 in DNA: TGTGCCACGTCCGCCCCAGGGCATTATAAGAAACTCTTT. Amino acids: CATSAPGHYKKLF.